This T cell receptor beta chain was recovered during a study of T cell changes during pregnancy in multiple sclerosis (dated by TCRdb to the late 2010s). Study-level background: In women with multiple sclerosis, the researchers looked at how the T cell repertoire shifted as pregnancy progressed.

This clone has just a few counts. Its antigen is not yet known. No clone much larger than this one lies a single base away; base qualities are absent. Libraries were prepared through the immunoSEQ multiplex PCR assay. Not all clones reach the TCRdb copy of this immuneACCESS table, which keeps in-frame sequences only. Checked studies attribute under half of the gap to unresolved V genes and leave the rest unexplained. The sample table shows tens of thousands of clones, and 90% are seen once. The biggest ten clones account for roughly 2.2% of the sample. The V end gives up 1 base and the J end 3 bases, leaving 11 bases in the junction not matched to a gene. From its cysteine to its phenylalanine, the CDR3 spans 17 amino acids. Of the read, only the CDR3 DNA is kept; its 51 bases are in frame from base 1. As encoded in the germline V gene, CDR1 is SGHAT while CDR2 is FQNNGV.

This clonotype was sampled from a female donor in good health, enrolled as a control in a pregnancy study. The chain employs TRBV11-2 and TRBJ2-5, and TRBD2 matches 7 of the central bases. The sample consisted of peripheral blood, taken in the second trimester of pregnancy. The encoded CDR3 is CASSLGLSWAGEETQYF. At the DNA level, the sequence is TGTGCCAGCAGCTTAGGCCTTTCGTGGGCGGGAGAAGAGACCCAGTACTTC.